This T cell receptor (beta chain) came from a study of cytomegalovirus exposure and HLA in healthy donors. As for the study in general: There were 350 to 400 genotyped donors. Of these, roughly 82% fell in the genetic ancestry cluster associated with self-reported Caucasian donors.

The CDR3 runs to 15 residues. Germline-derived CDR1 and CDR2 are KGHSH and LQKENI. V was pared by 2 bases and J by 0 bases, with 11 bases between. Study conclusions and caveats: Later work found most CMV-associated TCR beta chains apparently HLA-restricted. CMV serostatus was the sole immune exposure data available. A highly shared variant cluster was judged a likely technical artifact.

This clone was counted a single time. Antigen specificity is unknown. PCR amplification relied on 60 Vbeta primers (plus 13 Jbeta primers). Produced via immunoSEQ multiplex PCR; TCRdb's table is partial and in-frame only. The sample has over 150,000 clones; approximately 71% are singletons. Sequencing was performed on PBMCs. This clonotype was sampled from a middle-aged man in good health and CMV-seronegative. The rearrangement uses TRBV18 and TRBJ2-7; maybe TRBD1 (5 bases). CDR3 sequence (DNA): TGTGCCAGCTCACCAGACAGCTTGACCTCCTACGAGCAGTACTTC. This sequence encodes CASSPDSLTSYEQYF.